This record concerns one T cell receptor (beta chain) sequence. This clonotype was detected a few times. It has no known antigen specificity. Per-base qualities were not stored, and no clone one base away is much larger. These data originate in a study of T cell repertoires in cytomegalovirus infection (dated by TCRdb to about 2019). About the study as a whole: Peptide stimulations targeted recently identified HLA-C-restricted CMV epitopes, whose presentation resists viral immunomodulation, together with well-studied HLA-B-restricted epitopes. Because public TCR beta signatures pointed to carriage of CMV infection together with the matching HLA type, the HLA type of each donor mattered for the analysis.

The germline V gene specifies SNHLY as CDR1 and FYNNEI as CDR2. Relative to germline, V is missing 10 bases and J is missing 7 bases, with 10 bases of the junction outside any gene match. Taken from cysteine to phenylalanine, the CDR3 has 14 residues. Only the CDR3 region is kept as DNA, spanning 42 bases read in frame from base 1. TCRdb lists the instrument as Illumina HiSeq 1500. TCRdb handled the public reads itself, with Q25 trimming in fastp and clone calling in MiXCR, and kept productive beta chains. CDR3 protein duplicates are merged, each entry listing the most common genes and DNA. The sample records around 900,000 distinct CDR3 sequences, roughly 31% of which are singletons. The top ten hold roughly an eighth of the sample. The study at large found these results: Cumulative frequency of public TCR beta family members discriminated carriers of CMV infection plus the relevant HLA type in this cohort and an independent approximately 370-donor cohort. In the ex vivo response, HLA-C-restricted CMV-specific TCR beta clonotypes were dominant, and in two of eight donors the single most frequent clonotype came from this HLA-C-restricted group.

Read against the paper, the sample's treatment or condition label means: in vitro stimulation with specific CMV peptide epitopes to enrich CMV-specific T cells. This specimen consisted of cultured CD8+ T cells from PBMCs, obtained from culture after CMV antigen stimulation. Recombination linked TRBV2 to TRBJ1-5, and TRBD1 matches 10 of the central bases. This TCR was recovered from a human donor in good health (CMV status not recorded). Some clones in this sample may be carry-over from other donors' samples. CDR3 protein: CATRPGQGNQPQHF. The sequenced DNA is TGTGCCACTAGGCCGGGACAGGGGAACCAGCCCCAGCATTTT.